These T cell receptor beta chains were read from a single sample in a study of Ad26.COV2.S vaccination and SARS-CoV-2 variants. Profiled with immunoSEQ multiplex PCR; TCRdb holds only in-frame clones, not every one. The data hold about 400,000 clones, with approximately 90% observed a single time. Sequenced material: peripheral blood, taken in a trial of Ad26.COV2.S vaccine versus placebo. These receptor sequences come from a person between 18 and 65 years old who received the Ad26.COV2.S COVID-19 vaccine or a placebo. Each CDR3 is given with its conserved first and last residue.

>TRBV25-1
CASSATGGEQFF
>TRBV13
CASRSVKTGYYGYTF
>TRBV4-3
CASSPGIVVGEQYF
>TRBV5-6
CASSFTEVASGNTIYF
>TRBV4-1
CASSPDIGQTGINGYTF
>TRBV5-6
CASQNEQFF
>TRBV5-1
CASSFGSGGSDTQYF
>TRBV7-2
CASSLAGQGYNEQFF
>TRBV18
CASSPTYKGAEAFF
>TRBV2
CASSAGTGLRVGQPQHF
>TRBV7-2
CASSPYTSYEQFF
>TRBV5-1
CASSLAGGSTDTQYF
>TRBV15
CATSRDVRDYEQYF
>TRBV19
CASTLTGYRVGYTF
>TRBV6-5
CASISGGRQETQYF
>TRBV5-1
CASQDRASNYGYTF
>TRBV18
CASSPIWTDLRGMNTEAFF
>TRBV3-1/TRBV3-2
CASSQGQGMRGYTF
>TRBV4-2
CASSQRGGQEGYTF
>TRBV4-1
CASSRKRGDEQYF
>TRBV10-3
CAISELSGSSPLHF
>TRBV27
CASSLSGEGGTEAFF
>TRBV7-8
CASSPKTGVLSPLHF
>TRBV5-5
CASSLVAQTNTEAFF
>TRBV7-9
CASSLSSYGYTF
>TRBV2
CASVGGIQETQYF
>TRBV19
CASRSDRGRFEAFF
>TRBV2
CASRRTDTGELFF
>TRBV2
CASKTSGGLLSDTQYF
>TRBV2
CASSETAGGSTDTQYF
>TRBV29-1
CSVEEGGNEQFF
>TRBV4-3
CASTPSVGNYYGYTF
>TRBV5-8
CASSLVQGGRGGYTF
>TRBV7-2
CASSSGLAGVNEQFF
>TRBV4-1
CASSPQSRDDYGYTF
>TRBV5-1
CASSLQETQYF
>TRBV19
CASSMEGGYEQYF
>TRBV4-1
CASSPLGGRNQPQHF
>TRBV11-3
CASSSGMDSPLHF
>TRBV5-1
CASSQGQGVGETQYF
>TRBV7-2
CASKEGAFF
>TRBV5-1
CASSMATGTGYTEAFF
>TRBV5-4
CASSEENRDTQYF
>TRBV6-6
CASTEIRGTEAFF
>TRBV11-2
CASSLVILGTDTQYF
>TRBV7-2
CASRQKRASTDTQYF
>TRBV10-3
CAISGPGQGAVYEQYF
>TRBV30
CAWTGGADTQYF
>TRBV5-4
CASSLEGTRAYEQYF
>TRBV13
CASSSRTSGGVNQDTQYF
>TRBV18
CASSPTVLTDTQYF
>TRBV5-1
CASSLTGLQETQYF
>TRBV6-5
CASGTAFYGYTF
>TRBV7-9
CASSLVSDGGYTF
>TRBV19
CASTPGGGSTEAFF
>TRBV5-1
CASSLAEGGYGYTF
>TRBV6-5
CASSSGQGYEQFF
>TRBV7-9
CASSLGSGNEQFF
>TRBV6-2/TRBV6-3
CASSYGTGWHTEAFF